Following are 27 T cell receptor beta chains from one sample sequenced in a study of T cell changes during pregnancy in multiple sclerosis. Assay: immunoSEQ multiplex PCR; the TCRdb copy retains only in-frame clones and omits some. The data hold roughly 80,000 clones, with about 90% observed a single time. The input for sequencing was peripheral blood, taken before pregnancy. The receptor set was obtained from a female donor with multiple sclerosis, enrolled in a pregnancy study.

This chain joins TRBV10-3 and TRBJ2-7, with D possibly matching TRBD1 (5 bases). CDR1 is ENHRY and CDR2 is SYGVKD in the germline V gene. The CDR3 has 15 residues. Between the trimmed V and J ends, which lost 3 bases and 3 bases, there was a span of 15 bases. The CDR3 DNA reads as TGTGCCATCAGTGAAGGGGTCTCCTCATTCTACGAGCAGTACTTC. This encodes CAISEGVSSFYEQYF.

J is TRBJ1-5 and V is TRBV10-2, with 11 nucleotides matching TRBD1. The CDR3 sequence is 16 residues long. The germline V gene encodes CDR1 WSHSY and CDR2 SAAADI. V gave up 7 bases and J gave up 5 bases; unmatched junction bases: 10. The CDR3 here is CASTPGQGGVHQPQHF. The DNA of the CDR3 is TGCGCCAGCACCCCGGGACAGGGGGGAGTTCATCAGCCCCAGCATTTT.

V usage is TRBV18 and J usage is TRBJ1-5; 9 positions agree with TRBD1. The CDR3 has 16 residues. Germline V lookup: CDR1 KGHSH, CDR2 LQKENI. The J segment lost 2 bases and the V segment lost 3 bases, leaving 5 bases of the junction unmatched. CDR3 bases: TGTGCCAGCTCACCGCAACAGGGGGCAGGCAATCAGCCCCAGCATTTT. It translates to CASSPQQGAGNQPQHF.

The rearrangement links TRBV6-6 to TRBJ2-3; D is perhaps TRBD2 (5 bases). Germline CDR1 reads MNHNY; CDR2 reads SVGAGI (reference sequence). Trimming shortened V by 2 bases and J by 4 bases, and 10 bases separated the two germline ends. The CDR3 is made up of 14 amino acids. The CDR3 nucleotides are TGTGCCAGCAGTTACGGTCTGGGAGCAGATACGCAGTATTTT. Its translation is CASSYGLGADTQYF.

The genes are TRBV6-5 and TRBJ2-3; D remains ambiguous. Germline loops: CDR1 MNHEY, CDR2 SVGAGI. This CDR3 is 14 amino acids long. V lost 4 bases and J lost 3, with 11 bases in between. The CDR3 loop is CASSSGVQTDTQYF. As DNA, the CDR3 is TGTGCCAGCAGTTCAGGTGTACAAACAGATACGCAGTATTTT.

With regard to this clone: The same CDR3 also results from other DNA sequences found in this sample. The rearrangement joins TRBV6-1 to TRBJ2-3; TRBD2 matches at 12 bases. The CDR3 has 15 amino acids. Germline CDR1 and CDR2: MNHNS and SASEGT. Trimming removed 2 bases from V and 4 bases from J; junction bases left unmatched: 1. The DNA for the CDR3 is TGTGCCAGCAGTGAACTAGCGGGGGGGCCAGATACGCAGTATTTT. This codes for CASSELAGGPDTQYF.

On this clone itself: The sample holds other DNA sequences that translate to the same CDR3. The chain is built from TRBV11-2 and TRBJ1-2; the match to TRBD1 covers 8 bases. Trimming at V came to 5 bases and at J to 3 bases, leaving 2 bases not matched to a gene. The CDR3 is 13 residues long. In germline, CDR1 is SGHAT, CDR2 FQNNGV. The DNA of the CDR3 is TGTGCCAGCAGCCCGACAGGGGACTATGGCTACACCTTC. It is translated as CASSPTGDYGYTF.

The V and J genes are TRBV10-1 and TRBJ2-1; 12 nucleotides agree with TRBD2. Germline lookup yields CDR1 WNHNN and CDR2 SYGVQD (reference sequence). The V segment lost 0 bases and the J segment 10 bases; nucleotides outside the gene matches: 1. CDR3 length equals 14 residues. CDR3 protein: CASSESTSGGEQFF. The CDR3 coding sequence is TGCGCCAGCAGTGAGTCCACTAGCGGGGGGGAGCAGTTCTTC.

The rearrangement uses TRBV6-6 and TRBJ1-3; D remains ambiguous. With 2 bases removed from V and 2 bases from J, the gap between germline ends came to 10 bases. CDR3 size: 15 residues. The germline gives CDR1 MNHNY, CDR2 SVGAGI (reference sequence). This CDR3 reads CASSYEEMAGNTIYF. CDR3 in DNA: TGTGCCAGCAGTTACGAGGAAATGGCTGGAAACACCATATATTTT.

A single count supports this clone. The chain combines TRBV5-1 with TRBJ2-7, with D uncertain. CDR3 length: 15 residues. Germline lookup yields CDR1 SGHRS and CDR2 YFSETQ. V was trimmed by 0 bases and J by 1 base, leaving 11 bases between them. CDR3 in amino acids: CASSLALEPSYEQYF. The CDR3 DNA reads TGCGCCAGCAGCTTGGCCCTAGAGCCGTCCTACGAGCAGTACTTC.

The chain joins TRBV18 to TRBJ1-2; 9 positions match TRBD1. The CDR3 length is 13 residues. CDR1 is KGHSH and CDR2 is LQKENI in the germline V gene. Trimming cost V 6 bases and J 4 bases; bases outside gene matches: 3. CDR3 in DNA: TGTGCCAGCTCGCTGGACAGGGGCTATGGCTACACCTTC. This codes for CASSLDRGYGYTF.

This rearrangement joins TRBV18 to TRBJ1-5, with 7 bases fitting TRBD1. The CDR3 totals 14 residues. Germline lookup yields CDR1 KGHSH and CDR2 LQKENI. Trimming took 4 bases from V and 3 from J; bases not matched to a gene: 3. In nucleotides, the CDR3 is TGTGCCAGCTCACAGGACAGGCCCAATCAGCCCCAGCATTTT. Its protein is CASSQDRPNQPQHF.

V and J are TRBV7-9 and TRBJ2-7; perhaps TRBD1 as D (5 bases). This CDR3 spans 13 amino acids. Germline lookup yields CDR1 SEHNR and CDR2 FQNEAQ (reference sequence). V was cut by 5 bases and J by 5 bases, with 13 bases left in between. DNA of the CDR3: TGTGCCAGCAGCGTGGACACGGCCGACGAGCAGTACTTC. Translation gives CASSVDTADEQYF.

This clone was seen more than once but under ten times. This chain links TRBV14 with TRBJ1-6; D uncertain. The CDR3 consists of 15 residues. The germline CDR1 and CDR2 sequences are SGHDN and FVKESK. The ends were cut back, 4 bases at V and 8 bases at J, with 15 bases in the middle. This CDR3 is CASSLGGVPDSPLHF. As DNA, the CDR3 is TGTGCCAGCAGCCTGGGAGGAGTTCCCGATTCACCCCTCCACTTT.

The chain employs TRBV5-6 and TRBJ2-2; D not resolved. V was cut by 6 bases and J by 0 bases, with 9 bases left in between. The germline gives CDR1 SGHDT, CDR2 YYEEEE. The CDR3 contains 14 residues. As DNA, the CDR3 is TGTGCCAGCAATGAGACTCCGAACACCGGGGAGCTGTTTTTT. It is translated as CASNETPNTGELFF. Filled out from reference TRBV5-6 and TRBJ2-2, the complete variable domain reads DAGVTQSPTHLIKTRGQQVTLRCSPKSGHDTVSWYQQALGQGPQFIFQYYEEEERQRGNFPDRFSGHQFPNYSSELNVNALLLGDSALYLCASNETPNTGELFFGEGSRLTVL.

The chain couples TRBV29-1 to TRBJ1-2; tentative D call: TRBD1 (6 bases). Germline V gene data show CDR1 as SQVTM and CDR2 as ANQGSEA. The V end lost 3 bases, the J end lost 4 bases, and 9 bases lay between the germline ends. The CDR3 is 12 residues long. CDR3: CSVEPRGYGYTF. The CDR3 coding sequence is TGCAGCGTTGAGCCCAGGGGCTATGGCTACACCTTC.

The CDR3 nucleotides read TGTGCCAGCAGCCAATTCAGTGATACGCTTCCCCAAGAGACCCAGTACTTC. It translates to CASSQFSDTLPQETQYF. V gene TRBV14 combines with J gene TRBJ2-5; D gene ambiguous. Germline CDR1 SGHDN, CDR2 FVKESK. The V gene lost 2 bases and the J gene lost 1 base, with 17 bases spanning the gap. The CDR3 length is 17 residues.

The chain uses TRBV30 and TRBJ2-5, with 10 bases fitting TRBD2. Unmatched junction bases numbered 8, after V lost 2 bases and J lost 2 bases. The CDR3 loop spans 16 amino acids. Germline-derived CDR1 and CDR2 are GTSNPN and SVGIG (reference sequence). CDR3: CAWSPTGTSDQETQYF. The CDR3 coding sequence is TGTGCCTGGAGTCCTACCGGGACTAGCGATCAAGAGACCCAGTACTTC. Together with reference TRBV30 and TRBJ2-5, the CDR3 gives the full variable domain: SQTIHQWPATLVQPVGSPLSLECTVEGTSNPNLYWYRQAAGRGLQLLFYSVGIGQISSEVPQNLSASRPQDRQFILSSKKLLLSDSGFYLCAWSPTGTSDQETQYFGPGTRLLVL.

The CDR3 DNA follows: TGTGCCAGTAGGCAGGGACACCGCCTGGGTTCGGCCCAGCATTTT. This sequence encodes CASRQGHRLGSAQHF. The chain is built from TRBV19 and TRBJ1-5; weak D call: TRBD1 (6 bases). The CDR3 consists of 15 residues. Germline loops: CDR1 LNHDA, CDR2 SQIVND (reference sequence). V lost 6 bases, J lost 11 bases, and 23 bases lay in between.

In DNA, the CDR3 is TGTGCCAGTAGCCCACAGGGAACCGGGCGCTATGGCTACACCTTC. Translation gives CASSPQGTGRYGYTF. The chain combines TRBV19 with TRBJ1-2; D perhaps matches TRBD1 (6 bases). Trimming shortened V by 6 bases and J by 4 bases, and 18 bases separated the two germline ends. Germline CDR1 LNHDA, CDR2 SQIVND (reference sequence). CDR3 length: 15 amino acids. Complete variable domain (other parts from reference TRBV19 and TRBJ1-2): DGGITQSPKYLFRKEGQNVTLSCEQNLNHDAMYWYRQDPGQGLRLIYYSQIVNDFQKGDIAEGYSVSREKKESFPLTVTSAQKNPTAFYLCASSPQGTGRYGYTFGSGTRLTVV.

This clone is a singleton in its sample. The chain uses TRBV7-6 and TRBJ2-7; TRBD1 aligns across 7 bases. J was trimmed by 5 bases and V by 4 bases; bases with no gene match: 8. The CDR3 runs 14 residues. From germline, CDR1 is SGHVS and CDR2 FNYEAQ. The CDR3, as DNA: TGTGCCAGCAGCTCACGACAGGGCAACGACGAGCAGTACTTC. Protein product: CASSSRQGNDEQYF. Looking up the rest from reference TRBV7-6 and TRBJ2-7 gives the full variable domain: GAGVSQSPRYKVTKRGQDVALRCDPISGHVSLYWYRQALGQGPEFLTYFNYEAQQDKSGLPNDRFSAERPEGSISTLTIQRTEQRDSAMYRCASSSRQGNDEQYFGPGTRLTVT.

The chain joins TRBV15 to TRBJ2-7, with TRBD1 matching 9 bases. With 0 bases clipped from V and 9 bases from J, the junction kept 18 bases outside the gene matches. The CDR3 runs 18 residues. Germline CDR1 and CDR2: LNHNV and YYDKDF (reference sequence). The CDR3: CATSRDPPRGDRDLWQYF. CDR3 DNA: TGTGCCACCAGCAGAGACCCCCCGAGAGGGGACAGGGACCTGTGGCAGTACTTC. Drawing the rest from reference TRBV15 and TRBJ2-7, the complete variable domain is DAMVIQNPRYQVTQFGKPVTLSCSQTLNHNVMYWYQQKSSQAPKLLFHYYDKDFNNEADTPDNFQSRRPNTSFCFLDIRSPGLGDTAMYLCATSRDPPRGDRDLWQYFGPGTRLTVT.

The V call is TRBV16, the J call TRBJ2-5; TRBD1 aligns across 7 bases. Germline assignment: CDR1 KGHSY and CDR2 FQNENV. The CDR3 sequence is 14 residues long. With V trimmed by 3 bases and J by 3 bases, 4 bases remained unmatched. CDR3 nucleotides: TGTGCCAGCAGCCAGGGACAGAAAAAAGAGACCCAGTACTTC. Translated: CASSQGQKKETQYF.

This CDR3 is CASSMGQVGAIYGYTF. As DNA, the CDR3 is TGTGCCAGTAGCATGGGGCAGGTTGGCGCCATCTATGGCTACACCTTC. The chain carries TRBV19 and TRBJ1-2, with D possibly matching TRBD1 (5 bases). The CDR3 is made up of 16 amino acids. V lost 6 bases and J 4 bases, leaving 21 bases between the germline ends. The V gene's germline CDR1 is LNHDA and CDR2 SQIVND (reference sequence).

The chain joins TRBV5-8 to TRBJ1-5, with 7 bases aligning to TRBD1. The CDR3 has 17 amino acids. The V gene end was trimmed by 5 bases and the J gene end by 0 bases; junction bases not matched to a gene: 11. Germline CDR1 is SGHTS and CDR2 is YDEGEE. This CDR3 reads CASSSRQGPYSNQPQHF. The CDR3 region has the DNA TGTGCCAGCAGTTCCCGACAGGGCCCCTATAGCAATCAGCCCCAGCATTTT.

The CDR3 DNA reads as TGTGCCAGCAGTCCTACTTCCAGCACAGATACGCAGTATTTT. The encoded protein is CASSPTSSTDTQYF. The chain couples TRBV2 to TRBJ2-3; D uncertain. CDR1 is SNHLY, CDR2 FYNNEI, per germline. V was clipped by 5 bases and J by 0 bases, with 9 bases between them. This CDR3 is built from 14 residues.

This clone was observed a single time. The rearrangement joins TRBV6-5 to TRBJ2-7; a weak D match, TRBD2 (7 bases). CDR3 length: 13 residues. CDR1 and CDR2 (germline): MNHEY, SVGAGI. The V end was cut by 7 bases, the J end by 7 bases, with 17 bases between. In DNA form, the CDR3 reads TGTGCCAGCACCGGACAGAGGCGGGGGGAGCAGTACTTC. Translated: CASTGQRRGEQYF.